The sequence of this T cell receptor (beta chain) was determined in a study of blood T cell repertoires in COVID-19. The table came from immunoSEQ multiplex PCR; TCRdb's copy has only in-frame clones and leaves some out. The table includes over 130,000 clones, roughly 88% detected once. This CDR3 contains 14 residues. The germline CDR1 and CDR2 sequences are SGHDT and YYEEEE. V gave up 1 base and J gave up 0 bases, with 7 bases separating them. Sequenced input: peripheral blood. V and J are TRBV5-6 and TRBJ1-1; D uncertain. The clonotype was recovered from a man aged 60-69 years with active or convalescent COVID-19. CDR3 sequence: CASSLFGVNTEAFF. In nucleotides, the CDR3 is TGTGCCAGCAGCTTGTTCGGGGTGAACACTGAAGCTTTCTTT.